This passage covers 32 T cell receptor beta chains from one sample sequenced in a study of blood T cell repertoires in COVID-19 (dated by TCRdb to the early 2020s). Library preparation employed the immunoSEQ multiplex PCR assay. TCRdb re-hosts the immuneACCESS table, in-frame sequences only. Its copies lack some clones; in the studies checked, an unresolved V gene accounts for under half of them, and the cause for the rest is not known. The sample data list 40,000 or so clones, and approximately 85% of these were observed just once. Jointly, the top ten make up more than 8% of the sample. The sample taken for sequencing was peripheral blood. The receptor set was obtained from a human donor in a cohort sampled during active COVID-19.

The chain has TRBV11-2 and TRBJ1-1; possibly TRBD1 for D (5 bases). The germline CDR1 and CDR2 sequences are SGHAT and FQNNGV. The CDR3 runs to 15 residues. V lost 2 bases and J lost 1, with 11 bases in between. CDR3 nucleotides: TGTGCCAGCAGCTTAAATTGGAGGGGGAACACTGAAGCTTTCTTT. Amino acid sequence: CASSLNWRGNTEAFF. Together with reference TRBV11-2 and TRBJ1-1, the CDR3 gives the full variable domain: EAGVAQSPRYKIIEKRQSVAFWCNPISGHATLYWYQQILGQGPKLLIQFQNNGVVDDSQLPKDRFSAERLKGVDSTLKIQPAKLEDSAVYLCASSLNWRGNTEAFFGQGTRLTVV.

The chain carries TRBV20-1 and TRBJ2-1; TRBD1 matches at 11 bases. Germline V gene lookup returns CDR1 DFQATT and CDR2 SNEGSKA (reference sequence). J gave up 15 bases and V 3 bases, and 4 bases lay outside the gene matches. There are 11 residues in the CDR3. CDR3 amino acids: CSASAGTGGFF. CDR3 DNA sequence: TGCAGTGCTAGCGCCGGGACAGGGGGGTTCTTC.

This clone came up a few times. The rearrangement links TRBV6-5 to TRBJ1-1; D gene unclear. V gave up 11 bases and J gave up 6 bases, with 19 bases separating them. Germline CDR1 is MNHEY and CDR2 is SVGAGI. The CDR3 has 13 residues. CDR3 DNA: TGTGCCTCTACTCTGACTATCGACGCTGAAGCTTTCTTT. Its protein product is CASTLTIDAEAFF.

This clone was recorded once. CDR3 loop: CASSATPGVRNTEAFF. CDR3 DNA: TGTGCCAGCAGTGCGACACCAGGGGTTAGGAACACTGAAGCTTTCTTT. This rearrangement joins TRBV6-6 to TRBJ1-1; D might be TRBD1 (6 bases). This CDR3 is 16 amino acids long. The V gene lost 5 bases and the J gene lost 1 base, with 17 bases spanning the gap. From germline, CDR1 is MNHNY and CDR2 SVGAGI (reference sequence).

The rearrangement uses TRBV4-2 and TRBJ2-7, with 10 nucleotides matching TRBD1. V lost 1 base and J lost 3; bases outside the gene matches: 6. The CDR3 is made up of 16 amino acids. Looked up from germline, CDR1 is LGHNA and CDR2 is YNFKEQ. CDR3 bases: TGTGCCAGCAGCCAAGCCGAGGGACAGGGGCACTACGAGCAGTACTTC. It codes for CASSQAEGQGHYEQYF.

The chain uses TRBV19 and TRBJ2-7; the match to TRBD1 covers 9 bases. In germline, CDR1 is LNHDA, CDR2 SQIVND (reference sequence). CDR3 length: 16 amino acids. Germline trimming cut 4 bases from V and 5 bases from J; bases unmatched to any gene: 12. CDR3 sequence reads: CASSNRDRAPRDEQYF. The CDR3 nucleotides are TGTGCCAGTAGTAACCGGGACAGGGCCCCTAGGGACGAGCAGTACTTC. The full variable domain, in which reference TRBV19 and TRBJ2-7 provide the parts outside the CDR3, is DGGITQSPKYLFRKEGQNVTLSCEQNLNHDAMYWYRQDPGQGLRLIYYSQIVNDFQKGDIAEGYSVSREKKESFPLTVTSAQKNPTAFYLCASSNRDRAPRDEQYFGPGTRLTVT.

The chain combines TRBV3-1 (or the pseudogene TRBV3-2) with TRBJ1-1; D not resolved. The V end was cut by 4 bases, the J end by 5 bases, with 5 bases between. CDR1 and CDR2 (germline): LGHDT, YNNKEL (reference sequence). This CDR3 has 11 amino acids. CDR3: CASSPGTEAFF. The CDR3 DNA is TGTGCCAGCAGCCCGGGGACTGAAGCTTTCTTT.

The chain carries TRBV10-3 and TRBJ1-2, with D tentatively TRBD1 (6 bases). This CDR3 has 13 residues. Germline-derived CDR1 and CDR2 are ENHRY and SYGVKD. Trimming removed 10 bases at V and 2 bases at J, with 14 bases between. The CDR3 bases are TGTGCCACCTCGCCGGGACAAAACTATGGCTACACCTTC. It yields the protein CATSPGQNYGYTF.

The chain uses TRBV24-1 and TRBJ1-4; TRBD1 matches 10 bases. Germline CDR1 reads KGHDR; CDR2 reads SFDVKD. The V segment lost 11 bases and the J segment 4 bases; nucleotides outside the gene matches: 15. The CDR3 length is 17 residues. CDR3 DNA sequence: TGTGCCATCGTTGACAGGGGGCTTCCCGCCCTTAATGAAAAACTGTTTTTT. This codes for CAIVDRGLPALNEKLFF.

The rearrangement uses TRBV6-6 and TRBJ2-5; maybe TRBD2 (6 bases). The CDR3 length is 16 residues. Germline-derived CDR1 and CDR2 are MNHNY and SVGAGI (reference sequence). With 7 bases removed from V and 4 bases from J, the gap between germline ends came to 22 bases. CDR3 bases: TGTGCCAGCAAACCCCCGGGGGTCCTCCCTGGAGAGACCCAGTACTTC. This translates into CASKPPGVLPGETQYF.

The genes are TRBV11-3 and TRBJ2-7; TRBD2 matches 7 bases. CDR1 is SGHNT and CDR2 is YENEEA in the germline V gene. This CDR3 contains 16 residues. After removal of 3 bases from V and 1 base from J, the junction contained 9 bases not matched to a gene. CDR3 sequence reads: CASSLTTSAGSYEQYF. The CDR3, as DNA: TGTGCCAGCAGCTTGACTACTAGCGCGGGGTCCTACGAGCAGTACTTC.

The chain is built from TRBV9 and TRBJ2-1; 9 bases fit TRBD1. CDR1 and CDR2 (germline): SGDLS, YYNGEE. V shed 0 bases, J shed 7 bases, and the junction held 11 bases outside the gene matches. The CDR3 sequence is 17 residues long. CDR3 coding DNA: TGTGCCAGCAGCGTAGCTACGACGGGACAGGGTGTTAATGAGCAGTTCTTC. This encodes CASSVATTGQGVNEQFF.

The chain links TRBV12-3 or TRBV12-4 to TRBJ2-2; no clear D. The CDR3 consists of 13 residues. Trimming took off 3 bases at V and 0 bases at J, with 2 bases between the two ends. Written as DNA, the CDR3 is TGTGCCAGCAGTTTCGCGAACACCGGGGAGCTGTTTTTT. It translates to CASSFANTGELFF.

This rearrangement joins TRBV3-1 (or the pseudogene TRBV3-2) to TRBJ1-1; a possible D gene is TRBD1 (6 bases). CDR1 is LGHDT and CDR2 is YNNKEL in the germline V gene (reference sequence). V lost 7 bases to trimming and J lost 5 bases, with 14 bases between them. The length of the CDR3 is 13 residues. The CDR3 loop reads CASTSTGYTEAFF. Written as DNA, the CDR3 is TGTGCCAGCACCTCGACAGGCTATACTGAAGCTTTCTTT.

The sample holds one count of this clone. The rearrangement joins TRBV7-9 to TRBJ1-2; D is ambiguous. The CDR3 sequence is 13 residues long. V lost 1 base to trimming and J lost 4 bases, with 7 bases between them. In germline, CDR1 is SEHNR, CDR2 FQNEAQ (reference sequence). CDR3 DNA: TGTGCCAGCAGCTTAGAACGAGTCTATGGCTACACCTTC. Its protein product is CASSLERVYGYTF.

V is TRBV5-6 and J is TRBJ1-5; the D gene is possibly TRBD1 (6 bases). This CDR3 spans 16 amino acids. From germline, CDR1 is SGHDT and CDR2 YYEEEE. V dropped 4 bases and J dropped 0 bases, with 14 bases sitting between them. CDR3 in amino acids: CASSSRGHYSNQPQHF. In nucleotides, the CDR3 is TGTGCCAGCAGCAGCAGGGGCCATTATAGCAATCAGCCCCAGCATTTT.

This chain links TRBV5-4 with TRBJ2-3; 12 bases are a match to TRBD2. CDR1 and CDR2 (germline): SGHNT, YYREEE (reference sequence). Trimming at V came to 4 bases and at J to 2 bases, leaving 5 bases not matched to a gene. This CDR3 has 16 residues. The CDR3: CASSPTSGGITDTQYF. CDR3 DNA sequence: TGTGCCAGCAGCCCGACTAGCGGGGGCATCACAGATACGCAGTATTTT.

The rearrangement links TRBV5-4 to TRBJ1-4; maybe TRBD1 (6 bases). The CDR3 length is 16 residues. Between the trimmed V and J ends, which lost 1 base and 0 bases, there was a span of 10 bases. Germline lookup yields CDR1 SGHNT and CDR2 YYREEE (reference sequence). The CDR3 nucleotides are TGTGCCAGCAGCTTGCGGACAGTCGCAACTAATGAAAAACTGTTTTTT. It yields the protein CASSLRTVATNEKLFF.

The V gene is TRBV5-1, the J gene TRBJ1-5; maybe TRBD1 (6 bases). CDR1 is SGHRS and CDR2 is YFSETQ in the germline V gene. Trimming took 0 bases from V and 6 from J, leaving 10 bases between them. CDR3 length: 14 amino acids. CDR3 coding DNA: TGCGCCAGCAGCTTGGGTGGGGGCACTCAGCCCCAGCATTTT. Encoded protein: CASSLGGGTQPQHF.

V and J are TRBV4-3 and TRBJ2-6, with 9 bases that match TRBD1. The V segment lost 0 bases and the J segment 2 bases; nucleotides outside the gene matches: 8. Germline V gene data show CDR1 as LGHNA and CDR2 as YSLEER. The CDR3 runs to 19 residues. The CDR3 bases are TGCGCCAGCAGCCAAGATATGGACAGGGGAGAACCTGGGGCCAACGTCCTGACTTTC. It specifies CASSQDMDRGEPGANVLTF.

The V call is TRBV9, the J call TRBJ2-5; D might be TRBD1 (6 bases). The CDR3 extends over 15 amino acids. Germline CDR1 is SGDLS and CDR2 is YYNGEE. V was trimmed by 3 bases and J by 1 base, leaving 13 bases between them. The CDR3 spells CASSASQGTQETQYF. As DNA, the CDR3 is TGTGCCAGCAGCGCCTCACAGGGAACCCAAGAGACCCAGTACTTC.

The gene calls are TRBV18 and TRBJ1-4; D gene ambiguous. CDR1 is KGHSH and CDR2 is LQKENI in the germline V gene. This CDR3 has 13 residues. V was trimmed by 3 bases and J by 4 bases, leaving 6 bases between them. The CDR3 spells CASSPGINEKLFF. The DNA of the CDR3 is TGTGCCAGCTCACCCGGGATTAATGAAAAACTGTTTTTT.

Only one count was recorded for this clone. The chain uses TRBV10-3 and TRBJ1-1, with D perhaps TRBD1 (5 bases). CDR1 is ENHRY and CDR2 is SYGVKD in the germline V gene. V was cut by 10 bases and J by 0 bases, with 12 bases left in between. This CDR3 region has 13 residues. CDR3 bases: TGTGCCACCCAGACAGCCATGAACACTGAAGCTTTCTTT. Amino acid sequence: CATQTAMNTEAFF.

This chain connects TRBV19 to TRBJ1-4, with D hard to call. The CDR3 contains 15 residues. Germline loops: CDR1 LNHDA, CDR2 SQIVND (reference sequence). Trimming stripped 7 bases from V and 1 base from J, with 13 bases between. CDR3: CASKMVSVTNEKLFF. As DNA, the CDR3 is TGTGCCAGTAAGATGGTGTCGGTAACTAATGAAAAACTGTTTTTT.

The J gene is TRBJ1-5, the V gene TRBV30; TRBD1 might be the D (6 bases). This CDR3 has 14 amino acids. Germline V gives CDR1 GTSNPN, CDR2 SVGIG (reference sequence). Trimming took off 6 bases at V and 2 bases at J, with 14 bases between the two ends. DNA of the CDR3: TGTGCCTGCACAGGGTCCAATGGCAATCAGCCCCAGCATTTT. Its protein product is CACTGSNGNQPQHF.

This clone has a single count. CDR3 sequence reads: CASSHATGYEQFF. CDR3 nucleotides: TGTGCCAGCAGCCACGCTACGGGATATGAGCAGTTCTTC. V and J are TRBV4-2 and TRBJ2-1, with a weak D call TRBD2 (5 bases). V lost 3 bases to trimming and J lost 8 bases, with 11 bases between them. The CDR3 has 13 amino acids. Germline CDR1 reads LGHNA; CDR2 reads YNFKEQ.

The V gene is TRBV7-3, the J gene TRBJ1-6; TRBD1 matches at 7 bases. Trimming cost V 5 bases and J 6 bases; bases outside gene matches: 4. The CDR3 has 14 residues. CDR1 is SGHTA, CDR2 FQGTGA, per germline. CDR3 loop: CASSQGQINSPLHF. The CDR3 DNA reads as TGTGCCAGCAGCCAGGGACAGATTAATTCACCCCTCCACTTT.

V usage is TRBV2 and J usage is TRBJ1-4, with TRBD1 matching 7 bases. This CDR3 is built from 14 residues. Trimming cost V 5 bases and J 3 bases; bases outside gene matches: 3. Germline assignment: CDR1 SNHLY and CDR2 FYNNEI. DNA for the CDR3: TGTGCCAGCAGTCGAGACAGGGCTAATGAAAAACTGTTTTTT. This sequence encodes CASSRDRANEKLFF. Combining the CDR3 with reference TRBV2 and TRBJ1-4 gives the whole variable domain EPEVTQTPSHQVTQMGQEVILRCVPISNHLYFYWYRQILGQKVEFLVSFYNNEISEKSEIFDDQFSVERPDGSNFTLKIRSTKLEDSAMYFCASSRDRANEKLFFGSGTQLSVL.

DNA for the CDR3: TGTGCCAGCAGTGATGAGCGGGAGAACACCGGGGAGCTGTTTTTT. Translating gives CASSDERENTGELFF. This sequence joins TRBV6-1 and TRBJ2-2; the match to TRBD2 covers 7 bases. Germline V gene sequence: CDR1 MNHNS, CDR2 SASEGT. J gave up 1 base and V 3 bases, and 2 bases lay outside the gene matches. CDR3 length: 15 residues.

Only a few counts were recorded for this clone. V gene TRBV3-1 (or the pseudogene TRBV3-2) combines with J gene TRBJ2-7; 8 bases agree with TRBD1. V gave up 3 bases and J gave up 1 base; unmatched junction bases: 2. The germline gives CDR1 LGHDT, CDR2 YNNKEL (reference sequence). This CDR3 region has 14 residues. The CDR3 DNA reads as TGTGCCAGCAGCCAGCAGGGGGCTTCCTACGAGCAGTACTTC. Its translation: CASSQQGASYEQYF.

The chain couples TRBV30 to TRBJ1-5; unclear D gene. The CDR3 is 13 amino acids. The V end lost 0 bases, the J end lost 4 bases, and 7 bases lay between the germline ends. Germline assignment: CDR1 GTSNPN and CDR2 SVGIG (reference sequence). The CDR3 region is CAWSVQMNQPQHF. CDR3 nucleotide sequence: TGTGCCTGGAGTGTACAGATGAATCAGCCCCAGCATTTT.

The chain employs TRBV14 and TRBJ1-2; D ambiguous. Trimming left V 2 bases short and J 4 bases short, with 11 bases between. The CDR3 consists of 14 residues. CDR1 and CDR2 from the germline V gene are SGHDN and FVKESK. The CDR3 DNA sequence: TGTGCCAGCAGCCAATTCGCCACCAGCTATGGCTACACCTTC. It encodes CASSQFATSYGYTF.